The TCR beta chain under discussion was sequenced for a study of T cells in Graves' hyperthyroidism and ophthalmopathy. This clonotype was seen only a few times. Amplification of TCR beta CDR3 regions was performed using RNA transcripts as template. First-round RT-PCR of the TCR CDR3 relied on the HTBI primer set. TCRdb used MiXCR to reprocess the multiplex PCR reads, holding one entry per CDR3 protein. Seen here are hundreds of thousands of distinct CDR3 sequences, 22% observed once, and the top ten hold roughly 49%. Germline V gene data show CDR1 as DFQATT and CDR2 as SNEGSKA (reference sequence). The CDR3 length is 15 residues. V lost 5 bases to trimming and J lost 4 bases; unmatched junction nucleotides: 10.

Sequencing input: blood. The clonotype was recovered from a woman in her sixties or seventies with Graves' ophthalmopathy. This chain links TRBV20-1 with TRBJ2-7, with TRBD2 matching 11 bases. DNA of the CDR3: TGCAGTGCTGGTAGAACTAGCGGGAGTAAATACGAGCAGTACTTC. Amino acid sequence: CSAGRTSGSKYEQYF.